Sequencing of this T cell receptor (beta chain) was carried out in a study of T cell repertoires in cytomegalovirus infection. The overall study: Evidence of both CMV infection and a matching HLA type came from public TCR beta signatures. General study findings and limits: Carriers of CMV plus the relevant HLA were identified by cumulative public TCR beta family frequency.

TCRdb ran MiXCR on the reads and lists one entry per CDR3 protein. In the table there are fewer than 350,000 distinct CDR3 sequences, roughly 9.5% of which are singletons. For this clonotype: Its target is unknown.

Germline lookup yields CDR1 LGHNA and CDR2 YSLEER. The CDR3 has 16 residues. V lost 0 bases to trimming and J lost 13 bases, with 19 bases between them. Sequencing was done on a sample of PBMCs. The V call is TRBV4-3, the J call TRBJ1-6, with unresolved D. This clonotype originated in a human donor in good health (CMV status not recorded). Some clones in this sample may be carry-over from other donors' samples. In DNA, the CDR3 is TGCGCCAGCAGCCAAGAACTACCACAGAATCATGCCCCCCTCCACTTT. Its translation is CASSQELPQNHAPLHF.